What follows is one T cell receptor beta chain and its context. Clones were read by immunoSEQ multiplex PCR, and TCRdb kept only the in-frame ones, dropping some. Of 100,000 or so clones listed, 80% to 90% are singletons. This specimen comes from a study of blood T cell repertoires in COVID-19. Turning to the study itself: Whether acute or convalescent, the COVID-19 samples came from the United States, Italy and Spain.

The CDR3 runs to 14 residues. Trimming at V came to 7 bases and at J to 4 bases, leaving 6 bases not matched to a gene. Looked up from germline, CDR1 is MNHEY and CDR2 is SVGAGI. This receptor was taken from a woman aged 65 to 85 with acute or convalescent COVID-19. The rearrangement joins TRBV6-5 to TRBJ1-4; TRBD1 aligns across 7 bases. Sequenced input: peripheral blood. The CDR3 DNA follows: TGTGCCAGCACCCCCGGGACAGATAATGAAAAACTGTTTTTT. Encoded protein: CASTPGTDNEKLFF.